The rows below give T cell receptor beta chains drawn from one sample of a study of cytomegalovirus exposure and HLA in healthy donors. Sequencing was performed with immunoSEQ multiplex PCR; in TCRdb, only in-frame clones are kept and a portion is missing. The sample includes 120,000 or so clones, 10% of them seen just once. The sample was PBMCs. The source of these receptors is a woman younger than 35 in good health and CMV-seropositive. Each CDR3 is given with its conserved first and last residue. D genes are given only for firm matches. Clone size is stated in some rows and not others, as once, few, many or a class when expanded.

V: TRBV30
D: .
J: TRBJ1-2
size: few
CDR3: CALPGQTYGYTF
DNA: TGTGCCTTACCGGGACAAACCTATGGCTACACCTTC

V: TRBV5-1
D: .
J: TRBJ1-2
size: .
CDR3: CASSPELGRHGYTF
DNA: TGCGCCAGCAGCCCTGAACTAGGGCGACATGGCTACACCTTC

V: TRBV2
D: .
J: TRBJ2-3
size: few
CDR3: CASSNLAASTDTQYF
DNA: TGTGCCAGCAGCAACCTAGCAGCAAGCACAGATACGCAGTATTTT

V: TRBV5-6
D: TRBD1
J: TRBJ2-7
size: few
CDR3: CASSDTGGFFLEQYF
DNA: TGTGCCAGCAGTGATACAGGGGGCTTCTTCCTCGAGCAGTACTTC

V: TRBV7-8
D: .
J: TRBJ2-1
size: few
CDR3: CASSFASRETEPFF
DNA: TGTGCCAGCAGCTTTGCCAGCCGGGAGACAGAGCCGTTCTTC

V: TRBV6-1
D: TRBD1
J: TRBJ1-5
size: .
CDR3: CASSRDRTNQPQHF
DNA: TGTGCCAGCAGCCGGGACAGGACCAATCAGCCCCAGCATTTT

V: TRBV10-2
D: TRBD1
J: TRBJ1-3
size: few
CDR3: CASSIQGNSGNTIYF
DNA: TGCGCCAGCAGTATACAGGGGAACTCTGGAAACACCATATATTTT

V: TRBV30
D: .
J: TRBJ1-2
size: .
CDR3: CAWSPFEYYGYTF
DNA: TGTGCCTGGAGTCCCTTTGAGTACTATGGCTACACCTTC

V: TRBV29-1
D: .
J: TRBJ2-1
size: .
CDR3: CSVDAMTSGEQFF
DNA: TGCAGCGTTGACGCTATGACTAGTGGTGAGCAGTTCTTC

V: TRBV14
D: .
J: TRBJ2-1
size: few
CDR3: CASSQESEVWGPYNEQFF
DNA: TGTGCCAGCAGCCAAGAGAGCGAAGTATGGGGCCCCTACAATGAGCAGTTCTTC

V: TRBV20-1
D: .
J: TRBJ2-1
size: few
CDR3: CSATYNEQFF
DNA: TGCAGTGCTACTTACAATGAGCAGTTCTTC

V: TRBV5-1
D: TRBD1
J: TRBJ2-7
size: few
CDR3: CASSRTGGSYEQYF
DNA: TGCGCCAGCAGCCGGACAGGGGGAAGCTACGAGCAGTACTTC

V: TRBV10-2
D: .
J: TRBJ1-1
size: .
CDR3: CASSDWTESTEAFF
DNA: TGCGCCAGCAGCGACTGGACAGAAAGCACTGAAGCTTTCTTT

V: TRBV4-1
D: .
J: TRBJ1-5
size: few
CDR3: CASSQVLAGNQPQHF
DNA: TGCGCCAGCAGCCAAGTCCTTGCGGGCAATCAGCCCCAGCATTTT

V: TRBV2
D: TRBD2
J: TRBJ2-1
size: few
CDR3: CASSSTSGLYNEQFF
DNA: TGTGCCAGCAGTTCAACTAGCGGATTATACAATGAGCAGTTCTTC

V: TRBV5-4
D: .
J: TRBJ2-5
size: .
CDR3: CASSLGGHSETQYF
DNA: TGTGCCAGCAGCTTGGGCGGACATTCTGAGACCCAGTACTTC

V: TRBV28
D: TRBD1
J: TRBJ1-2
size: few
CDR3: CASSLPGQGYGYTF
DNA: TGTGCCAGCAGTTTACCGGGACAGGGGTATGGCTACACCTTC

V: TRBV4-2
D: .
J: TRBJ1-1
size: .
CDR3: CASSPSPLAAFF
DNA: TGTGCCAGCAGCCCCAGTCCCCTGGCCGCTTTCTTT

V: TRBV18
D: .
J: TRBJ1-4
size: few
CDR3: CASSPEPAPNEKLFF
DNA: TGTGCCAGCTCACCCGAGCCTGCTCCTAATGAAAAACTGTTTTTT

V: TRBV4-2
D: .
J: TRBJ2-2
size: .
CDR3: CASSQAGLTGELFF
DNA: TGTGCCAGCAGCCAAGCAGGGCTGACCGGGGAGCTGTTTTTT

V: TRBV18
D: .
J: TRBJ2-7
size: few
CDR3: CASSPRRGTEQYF
DNA: TGTGCCAGCTCACCACGCAGGGGTACCGAGCAGTACTTC

V: TRBV28
D: .
J: TRBJ2-7
size: few
CDR3: CASSFRPRGYEQYF
DNA: TGTGCCAGCAGTTTCCGCCCCCGGGGGTACGAGCAGTACTTC

V: TRBV5-1
D: .
J: TRBJ2-1
size: .
CDR3: CASSLTGEQFF
DNA: TGCGCCAGCAGCTTAACAGGAGAGCAGTTCTTC

V: TRBV5-1
D: .
J: TRBJ1-2
size: few
CDR3: CASRPDAENYYGYTF
DNA: TGCGCCAGCAGACCAGACGCAGAGAACTATTATGGCTACACCTTC

V: TRBV2
D: TRBD1
J: TRBJ1-5
size: few
CDR3: CASSRDSPSQPQHF
DNA: TGTGCCAGCTCCCGGGACAGCCCCAGCCAGCCCCAGCATTTT

V: TRBV7-9
D: .
J: TRBJ2-2
size: .
CDR3: CASSLDSGVNTGELFF
DNA: TGTGCCAGCAGCTTAGATTCAGGGGTGAACACCGGGGAGCTGTTTTTT

V: TRBV11-2
D: TRBD1
J: TRBJ2-5
size: few
CDR3: CASSPGQVGAETQYF
DNA: TGTGCCAGCAGCCCCGGACAGGTCGGCGCGGAGACCCAGTACTTC

V: TRBV6-1
D: TRBD1
J: TRBJ2-1
size: few
CDR3: CASSDRLFYNEQFF
DNA: TGTGCCAGCTCGGACAGGCTTTTCTACAATGAGCAGTTCTTC

V: TRBV2
D: TRBD2
J: TRBJ2-5
size: .
CDR3: CASSWGLAGGLETQYF
DNA: TGTGCCAGCAGTTGGGGACTAGCGGGAGGACTGGAGACCCAGTACTTC

V: TRBV11-2
D: .
J: TRBJ1-1
size: few
CDR3: CASSLGFHGTEAFF
DNA: TGTGCCAGCAGCTTAGGGTTCCACGGCACTGAAGCTTTCTTT

V: TRBV6-1
D: .
J: TRBJ1-1
size: few
CDR3: CASSATRAGSAAFF
DNA: TGTGCCAGCAGTGCGACACGGGCGGGAAGTGCAGCTTTCTTT

V: TRBV7-9
D: TRBD2
J: TRBJ2-1
size: few
CDR3: CASSLGRTSGKNEQFF
DNA: TGTGCCAGCAGCTTAGGTCGCACTAGCGGGAAGAATGAGCAGTTCTTC

V: TRBV5-1
D: .
J: TRBJ1-6
size: few
CDR3: CASSLGSGVHSPLHF
DNA: TGCGCCAGCAGCTTGGGTTCAGGGGTTCATTCACCCCTCCACTTT

V: TRBV18
D: .
J: TRBJ2-2
size: .
CDR3: CASSPQEATGELFF
DNA: TGTGCCAGCTCACCACAGGAGGCAACCGGGGAGCTGTTTTTT

V: TRBV7-2
D: TRBD2
J: TRBJ2-5
size: few
CDR3: CASSRGLAAETQYF
DNA: TGTGCCAGCAGCCGGGGACTAGCAGCAGAGACCCAGTACTTC

V: TRBV30
D: .
J: TRBJ1-1
size: few
CDR3: CAWSVLGRRAEAFF
DNA: TGTGCCTGGAGTGTACTGGGCCGCAGGGCTGAAGCTTTCTTT

V: TRBV25-1
D: .
J: TRBJ1-1
size: few
CDR3: CASSGGGITEAFF
DNA: TGTGCCAGCAGTGGGGGGGGAATCACTGAAGCTTTCTTT

V: TRBV7-3
D: .
J: TRBJ2-5
size: few
CDR3: CASSYGGNQETQYF
DNA: TGTGCCAGCAGCTATGGGGGGAATCAAGAGACCCAGTACTTC

V: TRBV28
D: TRBD1
J: TRBJ2-1
size: .
CDR3: CATATGDEQFF
DNA: TGTGCCACCGCGACAGGGGATGAGCAGTTCTTC

V: TRBV27
D: .
J: TRBJ2-6
size: .
CDR3: CASSLSRSGAGANVLTF
DNA: TGTGCCAGCAGTTTATCCCGATCGGGGGCTGGGGCCAACGTCCTGACTTTC

V: TRBV19
D: .
J: TRBJ1-1
size: few
CDR3: CASSIDRVTEAFF
DNA: TGTGCCAGTAGTATAGACAGGGTAACTGAAGCTTTCTTT

V: TRBV5-1
D: .
J: TRBJ2-1
size: few
CDR3: CASSLGFGLKAYNEQFF
DNA: TGCGCCAGCAGCTTGGGGTTTGGGCTCAAGGCTTATAATGAGCAGTTCTTC

V: TRBV11-3
D: .
J: TRBJ1-1
size: .
CDR3: CASSLRQTEAFF
DNA: TGTGCCAGCAGCTTAAGACAGACCGAAGCTTTCTTT

V: TRBV27
D: .
J: TRBJ1-2
size: few
CDR3: CASSLSPGPLGGYTF
DNA: TGTGCCAGCAGTTTATCTCCAGGGCCGTTAGGAGGCTACACCTTC

V: TRBV19
D: .
J: TRBJ2-2
size: few
CDR3: CASRKAGGPGELFF
DNA: TGTGCCAGTAGAAAAGCAGGGGGGCCCGGGGAGCTGTTTTTT

V: TRBV29-1
D: .
J: TRBJ1-1
size: .
CDR3: CSVAVGRDTEAFF
DNA: TGCAGCGTTGCGGTCGGGCGGGACACTGAAGCTTTCTTT

V: TRBV29-1
D: .
J: TRBJ1-2
size: few
CDR3: CSVPGSGYTF
DNA: TGCAGCGTCCCTGGGAGTGGCTACACCTTC

V: TRBV2
D: .
J: TRBJ2-7
size: few
CDR3: CASSHGSSYEQYF
DNA: TGTGCCAGCAGTCACGGTTCCTCCTACGAGCAGTACTTC

V: TRBV6-1
D: TRBD1
J: TRBJ1-2
size: many
CDR3: CASSETLDRFYGYTF
DNA: TGTGCCAGCAGTGAAACCCTGGACAGGTTCTATGGCTACACCTTC

V: TRBV14
D: .
J: TRBJ1-1
size: few
CDR3: CASSQVGGMNTEAFF
DNA: TGTGCCAGCAGCCAAGTTGGGGGGATGAACACTGAAGCTTTCTTT

V: TRBV2
D: .
J: TRBJ2-1
size: .
CDR3: CASSEIARGYNEQFF
DNA: TGTGCCAGCAGTGAGATAGCCAGAGGCTACAATGAGCAGTTCTTC

V: TRBV2
D: TRBD2
J: TRBJ2-3
size: .
CDR3: CASSPRTSLDTQYF
DNA: TGTGCCAGCAGCCCTCGGACTAGCCTAGATACGCAGTATTTT

V: TRBV6-1
D: .
J: TRBJ1-1
size: .
CDR3: CASSATHRVSGAFF
DNA: TGTGCCAGCAGTGCGACCCACAGGGTCTCAGGAGCTTTCTTT

V: TRBV5-1
D: TRBD1
J: TRBJ2-7
size: .
CDR3: CASSLGPTGLPYEQYF
DNA: TGCGCCAGCAGCTTGGGCCCGACAGGGCTCCCCTACGAGCAGTACTTC

V: TRBV5-1
D: .
J: TRBJ1-4
size: few
CDR3: CASSLDSLNEKLFF
DNA: TGCGCCAGCAGCTTGGACAGCCTTAATGAAAAACTGTTTTTT